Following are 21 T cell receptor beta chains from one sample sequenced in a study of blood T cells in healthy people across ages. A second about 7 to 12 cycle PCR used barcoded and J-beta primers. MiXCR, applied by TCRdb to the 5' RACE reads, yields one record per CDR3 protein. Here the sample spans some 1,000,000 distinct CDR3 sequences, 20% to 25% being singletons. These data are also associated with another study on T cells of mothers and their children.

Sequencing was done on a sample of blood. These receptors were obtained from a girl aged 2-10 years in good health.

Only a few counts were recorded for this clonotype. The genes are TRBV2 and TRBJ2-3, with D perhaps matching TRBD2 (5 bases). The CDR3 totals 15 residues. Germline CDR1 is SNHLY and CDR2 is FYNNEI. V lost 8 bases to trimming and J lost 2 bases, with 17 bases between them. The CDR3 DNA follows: TGTGCCAGCCTGAGGACTCCCGGACTCACAGATACGCAGTATTTT. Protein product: CASLRTPGLTDTQYF.

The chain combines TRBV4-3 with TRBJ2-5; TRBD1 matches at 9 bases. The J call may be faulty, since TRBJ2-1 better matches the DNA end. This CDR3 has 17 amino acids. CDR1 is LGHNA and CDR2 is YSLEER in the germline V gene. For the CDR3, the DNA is TGCGCCAGCAGCCAAGATTTAGGGACAGGGAGGTTGAATGAGCAGTTCTTC. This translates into CASSQDLGTGRLNEQFF.

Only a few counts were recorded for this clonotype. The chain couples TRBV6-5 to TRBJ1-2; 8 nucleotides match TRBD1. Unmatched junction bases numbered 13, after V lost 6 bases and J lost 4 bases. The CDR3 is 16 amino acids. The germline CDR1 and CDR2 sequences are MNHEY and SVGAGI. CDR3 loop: CASSHTERQGTYGYTF. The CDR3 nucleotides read TGTGCCAGCAGCCACACCGAACGACAGGGGACCTATGGCTACACCTTC.

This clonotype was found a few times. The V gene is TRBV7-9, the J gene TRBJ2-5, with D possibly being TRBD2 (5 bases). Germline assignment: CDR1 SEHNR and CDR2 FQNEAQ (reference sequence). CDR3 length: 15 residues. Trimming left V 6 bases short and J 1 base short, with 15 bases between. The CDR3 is CASSLAGPTQETQYF. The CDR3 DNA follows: TGTGCCAGCAGTCTAGCCGGGCCTACCCAAGAGACCCAGTACTTC.

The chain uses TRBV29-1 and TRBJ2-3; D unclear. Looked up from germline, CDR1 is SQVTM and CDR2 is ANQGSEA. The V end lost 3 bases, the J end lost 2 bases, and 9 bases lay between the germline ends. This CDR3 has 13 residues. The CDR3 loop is CSVEKGITDTQYF. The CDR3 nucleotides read TGCAGCGTTGAGAAGGGTATCACAGATACGCAGTATTTT.

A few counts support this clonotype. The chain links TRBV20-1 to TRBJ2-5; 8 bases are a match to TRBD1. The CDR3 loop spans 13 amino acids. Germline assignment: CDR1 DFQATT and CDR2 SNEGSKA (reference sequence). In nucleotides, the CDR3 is TGCAGCGCTGGCAGGGGGCGCCGGGAGACCCAGTACTTC. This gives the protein CSAGRGRRETQYF.

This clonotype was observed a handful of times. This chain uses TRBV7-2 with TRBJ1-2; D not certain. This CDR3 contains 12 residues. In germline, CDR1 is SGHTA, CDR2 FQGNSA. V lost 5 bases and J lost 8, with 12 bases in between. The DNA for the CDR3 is TGTGCCAGCAGCCCAAATATCGAAGGCTACACCTTC. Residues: CASSPNIEGYTF. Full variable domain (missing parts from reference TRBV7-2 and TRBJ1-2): GAGVSQSPSNKVTEKGKDVELRCDPISGHTALYWYRQSLGQGLEFLIYFQGNSAPDKSGLPSDRFSAERTGGSVSTLTIQRTQQEDSAVYLCASSPNIEGYTFGSGTRLTVV.

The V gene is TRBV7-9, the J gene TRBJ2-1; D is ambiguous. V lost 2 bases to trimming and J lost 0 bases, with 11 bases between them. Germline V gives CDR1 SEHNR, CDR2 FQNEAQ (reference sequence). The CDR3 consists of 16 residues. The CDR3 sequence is CASSLTRISSYNEQFF. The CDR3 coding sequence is TGTGCCAGCAGCTTAACGAGGATTAGCTCCTACAATGAGCAGTTCTTC.

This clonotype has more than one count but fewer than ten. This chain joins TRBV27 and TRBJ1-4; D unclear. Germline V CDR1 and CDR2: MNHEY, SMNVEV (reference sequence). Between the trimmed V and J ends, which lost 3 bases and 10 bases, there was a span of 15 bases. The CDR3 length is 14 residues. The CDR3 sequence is CASSFEGPLAKLFF. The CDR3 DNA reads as TGTGCCAGCAGTTTTGAAGGACCCTTGGCAAAACTGTTTTTT.

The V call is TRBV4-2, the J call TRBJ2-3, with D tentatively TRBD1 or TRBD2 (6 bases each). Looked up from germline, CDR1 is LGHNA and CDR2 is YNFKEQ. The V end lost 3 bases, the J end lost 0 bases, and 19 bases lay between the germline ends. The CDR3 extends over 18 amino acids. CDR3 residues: CASSHDPEGGLSTDTQYF. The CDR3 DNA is TGTGCCAGCAGCCACGACCCAGAAGGGGGGCTAAGCACAGATACGCAGTATTTT.

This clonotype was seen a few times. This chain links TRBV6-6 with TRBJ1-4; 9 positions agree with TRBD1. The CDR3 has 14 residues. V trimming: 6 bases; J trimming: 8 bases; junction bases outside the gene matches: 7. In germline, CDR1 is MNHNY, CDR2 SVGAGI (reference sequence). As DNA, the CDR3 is TGTGCCAGCAGGGCGACAGGGGGTAACGAAAAACTGTTTTTT. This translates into CASRATGGNEKLFF.

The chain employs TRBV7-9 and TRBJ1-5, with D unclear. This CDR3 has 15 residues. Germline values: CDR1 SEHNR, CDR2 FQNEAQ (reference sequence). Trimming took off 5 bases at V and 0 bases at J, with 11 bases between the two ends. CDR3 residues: CASSPLSGSNQPQHF. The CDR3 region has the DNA TGTGCCAGCAGCCCCTTGTCGGGTAGCAATCAGCCCCAGCATTTT.

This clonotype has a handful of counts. CDR3 nucleotide sequence: TGTGCCAGCAGTGATTTTGGGGGGGCCGGTGGCTACACCTTC. This codes for CASSDFGGAGGYTF. V gene TRBV12-3 or TRBV12-4 combines with J gene TRBJ1-2, with D perhaps matching TRBD1 (6 bases). CDR3 size: 14 residues. Trimming took 5 bases from V and 7 from J, leaving 17 bases between them.

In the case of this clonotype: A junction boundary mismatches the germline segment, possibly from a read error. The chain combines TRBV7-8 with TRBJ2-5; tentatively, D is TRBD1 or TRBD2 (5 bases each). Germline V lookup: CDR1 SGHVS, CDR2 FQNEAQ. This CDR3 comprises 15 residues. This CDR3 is CASGLAYRYQETQYF. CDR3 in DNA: TGTGCCAGCGGCTTAGCGTACAGGTACCAAGAGACCCAGTACTTC.

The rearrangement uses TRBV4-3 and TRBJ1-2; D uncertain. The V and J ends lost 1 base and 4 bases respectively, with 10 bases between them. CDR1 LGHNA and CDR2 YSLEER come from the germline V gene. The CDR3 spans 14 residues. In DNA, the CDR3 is TGCGCCAGCAGCCAAGGCCGGGCGGGCTATGGCTACACCTTC. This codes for CASSQGRAGYGYTF.

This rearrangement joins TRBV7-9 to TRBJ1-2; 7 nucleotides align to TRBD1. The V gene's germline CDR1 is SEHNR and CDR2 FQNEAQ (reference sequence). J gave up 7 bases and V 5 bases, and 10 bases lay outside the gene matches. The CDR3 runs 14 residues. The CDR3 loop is CASSPQGRTGGYTF. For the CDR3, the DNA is TGTGCCAGCAGCCCCCAGGGTAGGACAGGTGGCTACACCTTC.

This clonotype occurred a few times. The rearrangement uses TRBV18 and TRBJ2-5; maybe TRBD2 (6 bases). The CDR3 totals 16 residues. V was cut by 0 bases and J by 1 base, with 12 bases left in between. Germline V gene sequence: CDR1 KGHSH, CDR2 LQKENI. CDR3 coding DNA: TGTGCCAGCTCACCACCGATGGCGGGGCTCCAAGAGACCCAGTACTTC. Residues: CASSPPMAGLQETQYF.

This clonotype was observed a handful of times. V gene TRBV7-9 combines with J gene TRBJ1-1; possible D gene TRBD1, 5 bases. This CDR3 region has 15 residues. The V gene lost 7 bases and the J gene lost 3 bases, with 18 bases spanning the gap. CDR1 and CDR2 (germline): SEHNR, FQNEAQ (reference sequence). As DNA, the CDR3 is TGTGCCAGCAAGGATCGGCAGGGTCTCTACACTGAAGCTTTCTTT. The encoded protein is CASKDRQGLYTEAFF.

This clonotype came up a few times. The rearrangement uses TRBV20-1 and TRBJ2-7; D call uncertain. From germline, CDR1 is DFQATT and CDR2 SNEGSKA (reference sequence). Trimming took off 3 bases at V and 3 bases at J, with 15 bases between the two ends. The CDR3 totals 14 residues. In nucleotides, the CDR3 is TGCAGTGCTAGTCTTTTTGCGGCTGACTACGAGCAGTACTTC. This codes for CSASLFAADYEQYF.

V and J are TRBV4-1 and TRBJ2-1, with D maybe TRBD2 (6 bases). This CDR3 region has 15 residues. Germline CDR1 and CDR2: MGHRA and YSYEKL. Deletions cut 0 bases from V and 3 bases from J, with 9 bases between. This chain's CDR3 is CASSQEGRDYNEQFF. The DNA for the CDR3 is TGCGCCAGCAGCCAAGAAGGGCGGGACTACAATGAGCAGTTCTTC.

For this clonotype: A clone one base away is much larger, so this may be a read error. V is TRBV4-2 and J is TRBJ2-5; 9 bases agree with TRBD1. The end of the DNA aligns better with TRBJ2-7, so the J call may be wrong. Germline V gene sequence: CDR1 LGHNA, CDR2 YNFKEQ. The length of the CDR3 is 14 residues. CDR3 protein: CAGSPGQGRYEQYF. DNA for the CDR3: TGTGCCGGCAGCCCAGGACAGGGGAGGTACGAGCAGTACTTC.